This section outlines one TCR beta chain sequence together with its context. Sequenced by immunoSEQ multiplex PCR; TCRdb stores in-frame clones only, minus some. The sample has tens of thousands of clones; approximately 92% are singletons. This entry comes from a study of blood T cell repertoires in COVID-19. This CDR3 is 16 amino acids long. V shed 5 bases and J 6 bases; nucleotides not matched to a gene: 11. CDR1 SGHTA and CDR2 FQGNSA come from the germline V gene. Input material: peripheral blood. V and J are TRBV7-2 and TRBJ2-3; 10 nucleotides align to TRBD1. The clonotype was recovered from a woman aged 45-59 years with active COVID-19. In DNA, the CDR3 is TGTGCCAGCAGCCAAGACAGGGGGCGGAGGAGGGATACGCAGTATTTT. Residues: CASSQDRGRRRDTQYF.